The entry below describes one TCR beta chain. The antigen is not known. The sample comes from a study of CXCR3-negative and CXCR3-positive naive CD8 T cells. Across the study: About 135 million TRB reads in total, about 1.5 +/- 0.3 million per library.

The germline CDR1 and CDR2 sequences are LNHDA and SQIVND (reference sequence). The CDR3 is 16 residues long. Notes on the study in general: CXCR3 expression partially decreased after cryopreservation; most assays used fresh PBMCs. TRBV-TRBJ usage matched between naive CXCR3-negative and CXCR3-positive cells but not between memory cells.

The authors prepared UMI-labeled TRB cDNA libraries by 5' RACE. TCRdb reanalyzed the 5' RACE reads, giving one entry per CDR3 protein sequence and no DNA. Its table records about 130,000 distinct CDR3 sequences. The receptor comes from a human donor in good health. Some clones in this sample may be carry-over from other donors' samples. Sequencing was carried out using naive CXCR3- CD8+ T cells from blood. The subset here: CD45RO-CCR7+CD27+CD95- naive CD8+ T cells lacking CXCR3 (TNR3-). V gene TRBV19 combines with J gene TRBJ2-1. This chain's CDR3 is CASSIGVLGAYNEQFF.